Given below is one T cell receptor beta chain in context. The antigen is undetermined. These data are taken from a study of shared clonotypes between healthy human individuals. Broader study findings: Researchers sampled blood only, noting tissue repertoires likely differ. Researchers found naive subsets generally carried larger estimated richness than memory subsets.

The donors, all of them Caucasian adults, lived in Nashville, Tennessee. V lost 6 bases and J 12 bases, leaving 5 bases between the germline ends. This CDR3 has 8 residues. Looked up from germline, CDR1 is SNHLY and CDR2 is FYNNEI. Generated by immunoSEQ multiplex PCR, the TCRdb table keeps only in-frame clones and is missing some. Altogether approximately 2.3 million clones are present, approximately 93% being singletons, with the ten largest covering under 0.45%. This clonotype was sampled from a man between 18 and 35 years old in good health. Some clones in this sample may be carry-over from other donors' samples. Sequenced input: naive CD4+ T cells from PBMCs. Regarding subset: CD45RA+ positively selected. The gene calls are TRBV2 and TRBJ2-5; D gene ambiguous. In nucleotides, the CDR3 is TGTGCCAGCAGCGATAAGTACTTC. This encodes CASSDKYF.